The 18 T cell receptor beta chains below come from one sample, sequenced in a study of STAT3 mutations in large granular lymphocyte leukemia. Repertoires were generated with immunoSEQ multiplex PCR, while TCRdb's copy carries only in-frame clones and drops some. This table holds tens of thousands of clones, approximately 83% found once. Their cognate antigens are unknown. Findings of the study overall: Every T-LGLL patient had at least one immunodominant TCRbeta clonotype.

Sequencing was carried out using peripheral blood mononuclear cells. These receptors originate from a man aged 55 to 70 with T-cell large granular lymphocyte leukemia. Some clones in this sample may be carry-over from other donors' samples.

The chain recombines TRBV14 with TRBJ2-7, with 16 nucleotides matching TRBD2. The CDR3 runs to 16 residues. Germline loops: CDR1 SGHDN, CDR2 FVKESK. The V gene end was trimmed by 4 bases and the J gene end by 2 bases; junction bases not matched to a gene: 2. The CDR3 sequence: CASSPGLAGGAYEQYF. Here the CDR3 DNA reads TGTGCCAGCAGCCCGGGACTAGCGGGAGGGGCCTACGAGCAGTACTTC. Drawing the rest from reference TRBV14 and TRBJ2-7, the complete variable domain is EAGVTQFPSHSVIEKGQTVTLRCDPISGHDNLYWYRRVMGKEIKFLLHFVKESKQDESGMPNNRFLAERTGGTYSTLKVQPAELEDSGVYFCASSPGLAGGAYEQYFGPGTRLTVT.

J is TRBJ1-1 and V is TRBV27, with unresolved D. There are 11 residues in the CDR3. Per germline, CDR1 MNHEY and CDR2 SMNVEV (reference sequence). The V and J ends lost 2 bases and 6 bases respectively, with 4 bases between them. The CDR3 DNA is TGTGCCAGCAGTTTAGGGGCTGAAGCTTTCTTT. This gives the protein CASSLGAEAFF.

The V and J genes are TRBV7-2 and TRBJ2-7; tentative D call: TRBD2 (6 bases). The CDR3 contains 13 residues. Germline values: CDR1 SGHTA, CDR2 FQGNSA. Between the trimmed V and J ends, which lost 5 bases and 4 bases, there was a span of 12 bases. The CDR3: CASSRRAAYEQYF. In DNA, the CDR3 is TGTGCCAGCAGCAGGAGGGCCGCATACGAGCAGTACTTC.

The CDR3 loop is CASKRERPGRAEAFF. CDR3 bases: TGTGCCAGCAAAAGGGAGAGACCAGGGAGGGCTGAAGCTTTCTTT. The genes are TRBV2 and TRBJ1-1; D may be TRBD1 (5 bases). Germline CDR1 is SNHLY and CDR2 is FYNNEI. Deletions cut 7 bases from V and 6 bases from J, with 21 bases between. The CDR3 totals 15 residues.

The V and J genes are TRBV7-9 and TRBJ1-2, with a possible D match to TRBD1 (5 bases). The ends were cut back, 0 bases at V and 7 bases at J, with 12 bases in the middle. The CDR3 extends over 14 amino acids. Germline V gene data show CDR1 as SEHNR and CDR2 as FQNEAQ (reference sequence). CDR3 in amino acids: CASSLAREVSGYTF. CDR3 nucleotide sequence: TGTGCCAGCAGCTTAGCCAGGGAAGTTTCTGGCTACACCTTC.

The rearrangement joins TRBV20-1 to TRBJ1-2; D is unclear. The V and J ends lost 6 bases and 8 bases respectively, with 10 bases between them. CDR1 and CDR2 from the germline V gene are DFQATT and SNEGSKA (reference sequence). The CDR3 is 10 amino acids. CDR3 loop: CSAGREGYTF. CDR3 nucleotide sequence: TGCAGTGCAGGACGGGAGGGCTACACCTTC.

The CDR3 is CASSPTGTGDHEQYF. The CDR3 coding sequence is TGTGCCAGCAGCCCAACCGGGACAGGGGACCACGAGCAGTACTTC. V is TRBV5-6 and J is TRBJ2-7, with 10 bases fitting TRBD1. Germline assignment: CDR1 SGHDT and CDR2 YYEEEE. V was clipped by 4 bases and J by 5 bases; unmatched bases: 9. The CDR3 runs 15 residues.

The chain is built from TRBV6-1 and TRBJ2-5; maybe TRBD1 (5 bases). Trimming took 2 bases from V and 5 from J, leaving 6 bases between them. This CDR3 spans 12 amino acids. The germline V gene has CDR1 MNHNS and CDR2 SASEGT. CDR3 DNA: TGTGCCAGCAGTGAATCAGGGGAGACCCAGTACTTC. This gives the protein CASSESGETQYF.

V usage is TRBV14 and J usage is TRBJ2-1, with 7 bases that match TRBD2. Germline loops: CDR1 SGHDN, CDR2 FVKESK. The CDR3 has 12 residues. V was pared by 8 bases and J by 4 bases, with 2 bases of the junction left unmatched. This chain's CDR3 is CASGRGYNEQFF. CDR3 nucleotide sequence: TGTGCCAGCGGGAGGGGTTACAATGAGCAGTTCTTC.

The rearrangement joins TRBV4-2 to TRBJ2-7; 7 bases align to TRBD2. Trimming at V came to 1 base and at J to 4 bases, leaving 7 bases not matched to a gene. In germline, CDR1 is LGHNA, CDR2 YNFKEQ. The CDR3 spans 15 residues. CDR3 amino acids: CASSQADSGPYEQYF. In nucleotides, the CDR3 is TGTGCCAGCAGCCAAGCCGATAGCGGGCCTTACGAGCAGTACTTC.

The chain carries TRBV30 and TRBJ1-4; 7 bases agree with TRBD1. Germline V gene sequence: CDR1 GTSNPN, CDR2 SVGIG (reference sequence). V trimming: 0 bases; J trimming: 7 bases; junction bases outside the gene matches: 5. The CDR3 has 14 residues. The CDR3 DNA reads as TGTGCCTGGAGTGTCAGACAGGGAACTGAAAAACTGTTTTTT. Translation: CAWSVRQGTEKLFF. The entire variable domain, with the rest obtained from reference TRBV30 and TRBJ1-4, is as follows: SQTIHQWPATLVQPVGSPLSLECTVEGTSNPNLYWYRQAAGRGLQLLFYSVGIGQISSEVPQNLSASRPQDRQFILSSKKLLLSDSGFYLCAWSVRQGTEKLFFGSGTQLSVL.

The rearrangement uses TRBV7-2 and TRBJ1-2; 11 bases fit TRBD1. The CDR3 runs to 14 residues. The V gene's germline CDR1 is SGHTA and CDR2 FQGNSA. The ends lost 2 bases at V and 6 bases at J; junction bases unmatched: 2. The CDR3, as DNA: TGTGCCAGCAGCTTACGGGGACAGGGGGATGGCTACACCTTC. The encoded protein is CASSLRGQGDGYTF. Based on the CDR3 plus reference TRBV7-2 and TRBJ1-2, the full variable domain is GAGVSQSPSNKVTEKGKDVELRCDPISGHTALYWYRQSLGQGLEFLIYFQGNSAPDKSGLPSDRFSAERTGGSVSTLTIQRTQQEDSAVYLCASSLRGQGDGYTFGSGTRLTVV.

For the CDR3, the DNA is TGTGCCAGCAGTGAAGCGCAGGCAATTAGCAATCAGCCCCAGCATTTT. Translating it yields CASSEAQAISNQPQHF. J is TRBJ1-5 and V is TRBV6-1, with D hard to call. The CDR3 length is 16 residues. V lost 0 bases to trimming and J lost 0 bases, with 9 bases between them. CDR1 is MNHNS and CDR2 is SASEGT in the germline V gene.

V and J are TRBV5-3 and TRBJ1-3; D not certain. TRBV5-3 is annotated as an ORF whose role is uncertain. Trimming stripped 4 bases from V and 0 bases from J, with 8 bases between. This CDR3 is built from 14 residues. The CDR3 loop reads CARSPGNSGNTIYF. The CDR3 DNA sequence: TGTGCCAGAAGCCCCGGGAACTCTGGAAACACCATATATTTT.

The chain couples TRBV6-1 to TRBJ1-5; D unresolved. The germline CDR1 and CDR2 sequences are MNHNS and SASEGT. Between the trimmed V and J ends, which lost 3 bases and 4 bases, there was a span of 10 bases. CDR3 length equals 14 residues. This CDR3 reads CASSDNGWNQPQHF. The CDR3 DNA is TGTGCCAGCAGTGACAATGGGTGGAATCAGCCCCAGCATTTT.

This chain links TRBV6-1 with TRBJ1-2; no clear D. Germline values: CDR1 MNHNS, CDR2 SASEGT. The CDR3 is 15 amino acids. V shed 0 bases and J shed 1 base, with 9 bases lying between them. The CDR3 bases are TGTGCCAGCAGTGAAGCGGGATGGGATAACTATGGCTACACCTTC. This sequence encodes CASSEAGWDNYGYTF.

This chain connects TRBV7-6 to TRBJ2-3, with 11 positions matching TRBD2. J gave up 1 base and V 1 base, and 1 base lay outside the gene matches. Germline V gives CDR1 SGHVS, CDR2 FNYEAQ. This CDR3 contains 16 residues. This CDR3 is CASSLGSGRGTDTQYF. The CDR3 nucleotides are TGTGCCAGCAGCTTAGGTAGCGGGAGGGGCACAGATACGCAGTATTTT.

V gene TRBV7-2 combines with J gene TRBJ2-7, with a tentative D call TRBD1 (6 bases). This CDR3 contains 14 residues. Trimming took 4 bases from V and 4 from J, leaving 14 bases between them. CDR1 is SGHTA, CDR2 FQGNSA, per germline. This CDR3 reads CASSSSGQIYEQYF. For the CDR3, the DNA is TGTGCCAGCAGCTCATCCGGACAGATTTACGAGCAGTACTTC.